The clone carrying this TCR beta chain was observed a few times. This specimen belongs to a study of type 1 regulatory T cells. Looking at the study overall: T-allo10 is a Tr1-enriched, alloantigen-specific CD4 T cell product made in vitro.

TCRdb processed the reads anew with MiXCR; each CDR3 protein has one entry. This sample has about 100,000 distinct CDR3 sequences, with about 28% found just once. This sequence originates from a human donor in good health. The sequencing sample was made of CD4+ T cells, either the whole sample or a sorted fraction (not recorded which).

The CDR3 nucleotides read TGCAGCGTTGGGAGGGGGCAAGGGGAAGCTTTCTTT. Amino acids: CSVGRGQGEAFF. The rearrangement joins TRBV29-1 to TRBJ1-1; 7 bases align to TRBD1. The CDR3 has 12 amino acids. Germline CDR1 is SQVTM and CDR2 is ANQGSEA. The ends lost 4 bases at V and 8 bases at J; junction bases unmatched: 7.